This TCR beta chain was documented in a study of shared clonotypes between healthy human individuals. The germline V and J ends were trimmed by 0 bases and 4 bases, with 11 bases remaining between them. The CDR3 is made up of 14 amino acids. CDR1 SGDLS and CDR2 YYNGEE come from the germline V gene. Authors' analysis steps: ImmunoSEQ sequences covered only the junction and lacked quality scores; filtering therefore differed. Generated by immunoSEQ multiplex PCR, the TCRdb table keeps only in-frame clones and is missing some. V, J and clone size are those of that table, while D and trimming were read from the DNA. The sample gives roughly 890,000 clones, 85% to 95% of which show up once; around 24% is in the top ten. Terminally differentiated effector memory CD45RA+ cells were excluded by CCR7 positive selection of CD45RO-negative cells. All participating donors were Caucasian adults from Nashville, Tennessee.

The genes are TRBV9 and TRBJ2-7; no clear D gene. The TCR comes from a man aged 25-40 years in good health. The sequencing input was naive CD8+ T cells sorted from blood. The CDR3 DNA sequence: TGTGCCAGCAGCGTAGCTCCAAGAGATTACGAGCAGTACTTC. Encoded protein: CASSVAPRDYEQYF.